These 15 T cell receptor beta chains came from one sample sequenced in a study of shared clonotypes between healthy human individuals (dated by TCRdb to 2018 to 2021). Library prep was done by the immunoSEQ multiplex PCR assay. TCRdb re-hosts the immuneACCESS table, in-frame sequences only. Its copies lack some clones; in the studies checked, an unresolved V gene accounts for under half of them, and the cause for the rest is not known. The sample table lists some 1.5 million clones, 95% to 97% of them with a count of one. 0.95% to 1.5% of the sample is held by the ten biggest clonotypes. Sequenced material: naive CD4+ T cells sorted from blood. This sample's cell subset or site label indicates: CD45RA+ positively selected. Receptor source: a man under 40 in good health.

This clone was seen once. CDR3 region: CATSRAGSNYEQYF. The CDR3 DNA sequence: TGTGCCACCAGCAGAGCCGGGTCAAACTACGAGCAGTACTTC. This chain joins TRBV15 and TRBJ2-7, with D hard to call. Germline lookup yields CDR1 LNHNV and CDR2 YYDKDF (reference sequence). Trimming stripped 1 base from V and 3 bases from J, with 10 bases between. This CDR3 spans 14 amino acids.

The gene calls are TRBV9 and TRBJ2-7; a weak D match, TRBD2 (5 bases). V lost 0 bases, J lost 2 bases, and 18 bases lay in between. The CDR3 length is 17 residues. Germline V CDR1 and CDR2: SGDLS, YYNGEE. DNA for the CDR3: TGTGCCAGCAGCGTAGAAGTTAGCGCTTCCTCCCCCTACGAGCAGTACTTC. This translates into CASSVEVSASSPYEQYF.

In regard to this clone: This specimen includes other DNA sequences encoding the same CDR3. This chain uses TRBV7-3 with TRBJ2-2; no clear D gene. This CDR3 contains 13 residues. From germline, CDR1 is SGHTA and CDR2 FQGTGA. V shed 6 bases and J shed 2 bases, with 7 bases lying between them. The CDR3 sequence: CASSSPNTGELFF. DNA for the CDR3: TGTGCCAGCAGTTCCCCAAACACCGGGGAGCTGTTTTTT.

The chain has TRBV15 and TRBJ2-7; D ambiguous. Between the trimmed V and J ends, which lost 0 bases and 2 bases, there was a span of 8 bases. Germline values: CDR1 LNHNV, CDR2 YYDKDF (reference sequence). This CDR3 comprises 14 residues. CDR3 sequence reads: CATSRDALAYEQYF. The CDR3 DNA reads as TGTGCCACCAGCAGAGACGCGCTTGCCTACGAGCAGTACTTC. The full variable domain, its missing parts supplied by reference TRBV15 and TRBJ2-7, is DAMVIQNPRYQVTQFGKPVTLSCSQTLNHNVMYWYQQKSSQAPKLLFHYYDKDFNNEADTPDNFQSRRPNTSFCFLDIRSPGLGDTAMYLCATSRDALAYEQYFGPGTRLTVT.

The chain uses TRBV28 and TRBJ2-3; D call uncertain. The CDR3 totals 11 residues. V lost 7 bases, J lost 8 bases, and 10 bases lay in between. Looked up from germline, CDR1 is MDHEN and CDR2 is SYDVKM. For the CDR3, the DNA is TGTGCCAGCAAGGGCGAGACTACGCAGTATTTT. It codes for CASKGETTQYF.

The chain couples TRBV7-2 to TRBJ1-5; D remains unclear. Germline CDR1 and CDR2: SGHTA and FQGNSA. The CDR3 contains 13 residues. Trimming took 6 bases from V and 6 from J, leaving 12 bases between them. CDR3 sequence reads: CASSWGKAQPQHF. CDR3 nucleotides: TGTGCCAGCAGTTGGGGAAAAGCTCAGCCCCAGCATTTT.

CDR3 sequence reads: CSVRPAQTYEQYF. CDR3 DNA: TGCAGCGTGAGACCCGCCCAAACCTACGAGCAGTACTTC. This sequence joins TRBV29-1 and TRBJ2-7; D gene unclear. Trimming cost V 6 bases and J 2 bases, with 14 bases left between them. The CDR3 is made up of 13 amino acids. Per the germline V gene, CDR1 is SQVTM and CDR2 is ANQGSEA.

This clone was seen only once. This sample includes further DNA sequences coding for the same CDR3. The chain has TRBV9 and TRBJ2-1; the D is unclear. With 0 bases removed from V and 4 bases from J, the gap between germline ends came to 5 bases. Germline assignment: CDR1 SGDLS and CDR2 YYNGEE. The CDR3 contains 13 residues. This CDR3 reads CASSVEGYNEQFF. The CDR3 bases are TGTGCCAGCAGCGTAGAAGGGTACAATGAGCAGTTCTTC. The whole variable domain, filled in from reference TRBV9 and TRBJ2-1, reads DSGVTQTPKHLITATGQRVTLRCSPRSGDLSVYWYQQSLDQGLQFLIQYYNGEERAKGNILERFSAQQFPDLHSELNLSSLELGDSALYFCASSVEGYNEQFFGPGTRLTVL.

CDR3 sequence: CSGRGRGDPETQYF. The CDR3 nucleotides read TGCAGCGGCAGAGGCAGGGGAGATCCGGAGACCCAGTACTTC. The rearrangement uses TRBV29-1 and TRBJ2-5, with D maybe TRBD1 (6 bases). Germline-derived CDR1 and CDR2 are SQVTM and ANQGSEA. This CDR3 has 14 amino acids. V was trimmed by 7 bases and J by 5 bases, leaving 20 bases between them.

J is TRBJ1-2 and V is TRBV28; TRBD1 might be the D (5 bases). V lost 6 bases and J lost 2, with 22 bases in between. The CDR3 contains 17 residues. Per the germline V gene, CDR1 is MDHEN and CDR2 is SYDVKM. CDR3 amino acids: CASSSSAGGFRNYGYTF. CDR3 DNA sequence: TGTGCCAGCAGCTCCTCCGCGGGGGGATTCCGCAACTATGGCTACACCTTC.

The chain combines TRBV7-2 with TRBJ2-7; unclear D gene. Trimming left V 7 bases short and J 0 bases short, with 22 bases between. Germline V lookup: CDR1 SGHTA, CDR2 FQGNSA. This CDR3 contains 17 residues. The CDR3 reads CASNQPTSVLSSYEQYF. The CDR3, as DNA: TGTGCCAGCAACCAACCCACCAGCGTCCTGAGCTCCTACGAGCAGTACTTC.

J is TRBJ2-1 and V is TRBV7-9; 8 bases line up with TRBD2. This CDR3 contains 16 residues. Germline loops: CDR1 SEHNR, CDR2 FQNEAQ (reference sequence). V lost 0 bases to trimming and J lost 2 bases; unmatched junction nucleotides: 3. The CDR3 nucleotides read TGTGCCAGCAGCTTAGCGCGAGCGGGGGCCTACAATGAGCAGTTCTTC. As protein: CASSLARAGAYNEQFF.

This chain joins TRBV10-3 and TRBJ1-3; D is possibly TRBD1 (6 bases). The V gene's germline CDR1 is ENHRY and CDR2 SYGVKD. CDR3 length: 14 residues. V lost 0 bases to trimming and J lost 9 bases, with 12 bases between them. CDR3 sequence: CAISESRGEGTIYF. The CDR3 bases are TGTGCCATCAGTGAGTCGAGGGGGGAAGGCACCATATATTTT.

The chain uses TRBV7-2 and TRBJ1-1; no reliable D call. V was trimmed by 0 bases and J by 2 bases, leaving 7 bases between them. CDR3 size: 14 residues. Germline V gene lookup returns CDR1 SGHTA and CDR2 FQGNSA. The CDR3 spells CASSLAGINTEAFF. The CDR3 nucleotides are TGTGCCAGCAGCTTAGCAGGGATAAACACTGAAGCTTTCTTT. Filled out from reference TRBV7-2 and TRBJ1-1, the complete variable domain reads GAGVSQSPSNKVTEKGKDVELRCDPISGHTALYWYRQSLGQGLEFLIYFQGNSAPDKSGLPSDRFSAERTGGSVSTLTIQRTQQEDSAVYLCASSLAGINTEAFFGQGTRLTVV.

This rearrangement joins TRBV4-1 to TRBJ1-1; D is possibly TRBD1 (5 bases). This CDR3 comprises 13 residues. The V end lost 2 bases, the J end lost 4 bases, and 8 bases lay between the germline ends. The germline CDR1 and CDR2 sequences are MGHRA and YSYEKL. CDR3 bases: TGCGCCAGCAGCCAACGGGGGGTCACTGAAGCTTTCTTT. Protein product: CASSQRGVTEAFF.